This T cell receptor (beta chain) was identified during a study of blood T cell repertoires in COVID-19. Turning to the study itself: Researchers got acute and convalescent COVID-19 samples from the United States, Italy and Spain. Sources were T cells, B-cell-depleted T cells, or PBMCs; the material itself was cDNA or gDNA.

The protocol was immunoSEQ multiplex PCR, while the TCRdb copy is restricted to in-frame clones and leaves out a portion. Of 240,000 or so clones detected, approximately 82% appear once; the ten largest clones hold about 1.9%. Germline loops: CDR1 LGHDT, CDR2 YNNKEL (reference sequence). The CDR3 loop spans 15 amino acids. V was clipped by 2 bases and J by 2 bases, with 12 bases between them. The sample taken for sequencing was peripheral blood. The TCR comes from a woman at least 80 years old with acute or convalescent COVID-19. The gene calls are TRBV3-1 (or the pseudogene TRBV3-2) and TRBJ2-5; possible D gene TRBD1, 6 bases. CDR3 loop: CASSQLAGVQETQYF. DNA for the CDR3: TGTGCCAGCAGCCAACTCGCAGGGGTTCAAGAGACCCAGTACTTC.